These 9 T cell receptor beta chains came from one sample sequenced in a study of T cell repertoires in cytomegalovirus infection. For these receptors, no antigen is known. TCRdb fed the reads into MiXCR, producing one record per CDR3 protein. The data show 100,000 to 150,000 distinct CDR3 sequences, with 20% to 30% seen just once and around 32% held by the top ten. Sample: PBMCs, sequenced either directly or after in vitro stimulation (not recorded which). These receptors all stem from a human donor in good health (CMV status not recorded). Some clones in this sample may be carry-over from other donors' samples.

This clonotype was seen a handful of times. The gene calls are TRBV12-3 or TRBV12-4 and TRBJ2-7; 10 nucleotides agree with TRBD2. This CDR3 is built from 14 residues. Trimming took 6 bases from V and 2 from J; bases not matched to a gene: 4. The CDR3 spells CASSPGTSAYEQYV. The CDR3 region has the DNA TGTGCCAGCAGCCCCGGGACTAGCGCCTACGAGCAGTACGTC.

The chain is built from TRBV2 and TRBJ2-7; TRBD1 agrees at 7 bases. Trimming took 6 bases from V and 2 from J; bases not matched to a gene: 10. The germline V gene encodes CDR1 SNHLY and CDR2 FYNNEI. This CDR3 contains 15 residues. The DNA of the CDR3 is TGTGCCAGCAGGACTTCCGGGACAGATCCCTACGAGCAGTACTTC. Protein sequence: CASRTSGTDPYEQYF.

This clonotype was seen only a few times. The chain carries TRBV19 and TRBJ1-3; D ambiguous. The V gene lost 7 bases and the J gene lost 0 bases, with 4 bases spanning the gap. Germline loops: CDR1 LNHDA, CDR2 SQIVND (reference sequence). The CDR3 covers 12 residues. CDR3 sequence: CASMHSGNTIYF. CDR3 nucleotides: TGTGCCAGTATGCACTCTGGAAACACCATATATTTT. Complete variable domain (other parts from reference TRBV19 and TRBJ1-3): DGGITQSPKYLFRKEGQNVTLSCEQNLNHDAMYWYRQDPGQGLRLIYYSQIVNDFQKGDIAEGYSVSREKKESFPLTVTSAQKNPTAFYLCASMHSGNTIYFGEGSWLTVV.

This chain uses TRBV7-9 with TRBJ2-5; TRBD2 is a possible D gene (6 bases). The CDR3 is made up of 15 amino acids. CDR1 is SEHNR and CDR2 is FQNEAQ in the germline V gene (reference sequence). Trimming removed 4 bases from V and 3 bases from J, with 15 bases in between. The CDR3: CASSYPGRIKETQYF. CDR3 coding DNA: TGTGCCAGCAGCTATCCGGGGAGGATTAAAGAGACCCAGTACTTC.

This rearrangement joins TRBV19 to TRBJ2-1; D is ambiguous. The CDR3 is made up of 14 amino acids. Germline assignment: CDR1 LNHDA and CDR2 SQIVND (reference sequence). Trimming pared 7 bases from V and 0 bases from J, leaving 10 bases between. The CDR3 protein is CASKERISYNEQFF. The CDR3 DNA reads TGTGCCAGTAAAGAGCGCATCTCCTACAATGAGCAGTTCTTC.

The gene calls are TRBV20-1 and TRBJ2-1; 12 bases fit TRBD2. The CDR3 has 17 amino acids. Germline V CDR1 and CDR2: DFQATT, SNEGSKA (reference sequence). The trim removed 2 bases at V and 13 bases at J, leaving 18 bases unmatched. This CDR3 reads CSARPRLAGVRSPLQFF. For the CDR3, the DNA is TGCAGTGCTAGACCCCGACTAGCGGGAGTACGATCCCCCCTACAGTTCTTC.

The chain couples TRBV18 to TRBJ1-1, with unresolved D. Germline V gene sequence: CDR1 KGHSH, CDR2 LQKENI. V lost 8 bases to trimming and J lost 1 base, with 11 bases between them. The CDR3 is 13 residues long. The CDR3 nucleotides read TGTGCCAGCACAACCGGACGGAACACTGAAGCTTTCTTT. This sequence encodes CASTTGRNTEAFF. The variable domain in full, completed from reference TRBV18 and TRBJ1-1, reads NAGVMQNPRHLVRRRGQEARLRCSPMKGHSHVYWYRQLPEEGLKFMVYLQKENIIDESGMPKERFSAEFPKEGPSILRIQQVVRGDSAAYFCASTTGRNTEAFFGQGTRLTVV.

The chain carries TRBV7-8 and TRBJ1-1; weak D call: TRBD1 (6 bases). This CDR3 comprises 16 residues. The V end was cut by 5 bases, the J end by 4 bases, with 20 bases between. Germline V lookup: CDR1 SGHVS, CDR2 FQNEAQ. The CDR3 DNA reads TGTGCCAGCAGCATAGGGGGGAGGGGACCTCCCACTGAAGCTTTCTTT. Amino acids: CASSIGGRGPPTEAFF. The entire variable domain, with the rest obtained from reference TRBV7-8 and TRBJ1-1, is as follows: GAGVSQSPRYKVAKRGQDVALRCDPISGHVSLFWYQQALGQGPEFLTYFQNEAQLDKSGLPSDRFFAERPEGSVSTLKIQRTQQEDSAVYLCASSIGGRGPPTEAFFGQGTRLTVV.

This clonotype was found a few times. This chain connects TRBV7-4 to TRBJ1-1; D is possibly TRBD1 (6 bases). The CDR3 totals 14 residues. The germline V and J ends were trimmed by 1 base and 5 bases, with 11 bases remaining between them. The germline gives CDR1 SGHVT, CDR2 SQSDAQ. CDR3 residues: CASSLGRGGTEAFF. Written as DNA, the CDR3 is TGTGCCAGCAGCTTAGGCAGGGGAGGGACTGAAGCTTTCTTT.